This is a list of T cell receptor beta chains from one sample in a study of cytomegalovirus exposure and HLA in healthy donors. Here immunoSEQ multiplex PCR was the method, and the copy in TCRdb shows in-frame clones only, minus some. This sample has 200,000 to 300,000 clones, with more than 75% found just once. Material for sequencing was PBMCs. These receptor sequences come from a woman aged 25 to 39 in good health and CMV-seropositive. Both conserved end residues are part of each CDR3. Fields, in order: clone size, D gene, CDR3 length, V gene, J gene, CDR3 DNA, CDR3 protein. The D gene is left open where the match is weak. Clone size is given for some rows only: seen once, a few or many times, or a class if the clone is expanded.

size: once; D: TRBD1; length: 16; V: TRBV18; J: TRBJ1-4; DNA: TGTGCCAGCTCACCCGAAACAGGGGGAGGATATACGAAACTGTTTTTT; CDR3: CASSPETGGGYTKLFF
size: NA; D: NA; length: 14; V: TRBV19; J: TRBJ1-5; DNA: TGTGCCACCTCCGTGCAAACCGGTAATCAGCCCCAGCATTTT; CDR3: CATSVQTGNQPQHF
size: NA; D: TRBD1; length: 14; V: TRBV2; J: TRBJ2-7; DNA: TGTGCCAGGGAAAGGGACAGGGGCACCTACGAGCAGTACTTC; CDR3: CARERDRGTYEQYF
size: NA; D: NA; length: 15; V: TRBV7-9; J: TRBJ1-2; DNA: TGTGCCAGCAGCTTAGCGGGAGGACGGTCGTATGGCTACACCTTC; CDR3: CASSLAGGRSYGYTF
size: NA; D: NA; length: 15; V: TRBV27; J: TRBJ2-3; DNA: TGTGCCAGCAGTCCCCGAGGGTTGATCACAGATACGCAGTATTTT; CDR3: CASSPRGLITDTQYF
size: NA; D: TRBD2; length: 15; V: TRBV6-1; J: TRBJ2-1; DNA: TGTGCCAGCAGGCCCCCTAGCGGGCCCTACAATGAGCAGTTCTTC; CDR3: CASRPPSGPYNEQFF
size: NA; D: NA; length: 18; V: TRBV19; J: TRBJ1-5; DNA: TGTGCCAGTAGTATAGACGAAGGGGGAATAGGCATTAGACAGCCCCAGCATTTT; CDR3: CASSIDEGGIGIRQPQHF
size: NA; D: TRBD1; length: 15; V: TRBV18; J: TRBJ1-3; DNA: TGTGCCAGCTCAACCCACAGGGGGCCTGGAAACACCATATATTTT; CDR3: CASSTHRGPGNTIYF
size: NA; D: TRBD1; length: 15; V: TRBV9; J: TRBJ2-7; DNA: TGTGCCAGCAGCGCGTCGGGACAGGTTCCTAACGAGCAGTACTTC; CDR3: CASSASGQVPNEQYF
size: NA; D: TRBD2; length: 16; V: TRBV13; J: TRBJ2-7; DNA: TGTGCCAGCAGCCTCGGGACTAGCGGAAGGTCCTACGAGCAGTACTTC; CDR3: CASSLGTSGRSYEQYF
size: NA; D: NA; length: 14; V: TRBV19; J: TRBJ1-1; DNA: TGTGCCAGTAGTGAACGGTTAGAGAAGACTGAAGCTTTCTTT; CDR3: CASSERLEKTEAFF
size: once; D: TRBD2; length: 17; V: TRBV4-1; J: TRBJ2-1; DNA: TGCGCCAGCAGCCAACAACCACTAGCGGGTACCTACAATGAGCAGTTCTTC; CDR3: CASSQQPLAGTYNEQFF
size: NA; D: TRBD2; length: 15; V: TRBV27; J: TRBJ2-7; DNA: TGTGCCAGCAGTTTCACCGGGACTAGCTCGTACGAGCAGTACTTC; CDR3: CASSFTGTSSYEQYF
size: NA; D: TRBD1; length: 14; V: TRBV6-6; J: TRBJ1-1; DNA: TGTGCCAGCAGAAACGACAGGGTGAACACTGAAGCTTTCTTT; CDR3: CASRNDRVNTEAFF
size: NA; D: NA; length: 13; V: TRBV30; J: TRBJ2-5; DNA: TGTGCCTGGAGTGTTATGAGGCGAGAGACCCAGTACTTC; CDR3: CAWSVMRRETQYF
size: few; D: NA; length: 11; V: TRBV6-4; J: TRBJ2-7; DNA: TGTGCCAGCAGCGGGAGCAACGAGCAGTACTTC; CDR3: CASSGSNEQYF
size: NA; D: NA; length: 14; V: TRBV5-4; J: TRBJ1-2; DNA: TGTGCCAGCAGTCTACCAGGGAATAACTATGGCTACACCTTC; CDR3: CASSLPGNNYGYTF
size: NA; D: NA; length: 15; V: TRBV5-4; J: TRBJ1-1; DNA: TGTGCCAGCAGTTCCACGGGGGGGGATTTTCCTGAAGCTTTCTTT; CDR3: CASSSTGGDFPEAFF
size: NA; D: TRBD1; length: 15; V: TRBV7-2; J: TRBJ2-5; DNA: TGTGCCAGCAGCCCAGTCGACAGGGGGATAGAGACCCAGTACTTC; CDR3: CASSPVDRGIETQYF
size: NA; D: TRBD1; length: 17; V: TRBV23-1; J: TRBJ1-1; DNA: TGCGCCAGCGGACTCCGAAGGGACAGGGGGGTGGTTGGGGAAGCTTTCTTT; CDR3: CASGLRRDRGVVGEAFF
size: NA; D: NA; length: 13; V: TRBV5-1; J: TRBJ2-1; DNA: TGCGCCAGCAGCGTGACCGAGGGGGATGAGCAGTTCTTC; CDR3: CASSVTEGDEQFF
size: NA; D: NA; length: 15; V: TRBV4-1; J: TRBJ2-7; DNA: TGCGCCAGCAGCCAGACCGAAACTACGGGACTCGAGCAGTACTTC; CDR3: CASSQTETTGLEQYF
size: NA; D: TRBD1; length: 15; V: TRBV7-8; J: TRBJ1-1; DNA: TGTGCCAGCAGCTTAATAGGGACAGGGAACACTGAAGCTTTCTTT; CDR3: CASSLIGTGNTEAFF
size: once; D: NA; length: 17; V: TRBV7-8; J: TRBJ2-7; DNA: TGTGCCAGCAGCTTCTTTCGGGACACCGACGACTACTACGAGCAGTACTTC; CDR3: CASSFFRDTDDYYEQYF
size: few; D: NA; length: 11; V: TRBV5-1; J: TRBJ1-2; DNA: TGCGCCAACCCATCGAGGTATGGCTACACCTTC; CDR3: CANPSRYGYTF
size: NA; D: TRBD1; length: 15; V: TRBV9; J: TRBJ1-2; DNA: TGTGCCAGCAGCCCCTCAATGGGACAGAGCTATGGCTACACCTTC; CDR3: CASSPSMGQSYGYTF
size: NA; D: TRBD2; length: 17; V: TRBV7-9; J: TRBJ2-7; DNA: TGTGCCAGCAGCCCGGGACTAGCGGGAGGTTTGGCCTACGAGCAGTACTTC; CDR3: CASSPGLAGGLAYEQYF
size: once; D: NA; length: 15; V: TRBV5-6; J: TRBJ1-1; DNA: TGTGCCAGCACCCGGGGGGCCGGGGATGAGACTGAAGCTTTCTTT; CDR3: CASTRGAGDETEAFF
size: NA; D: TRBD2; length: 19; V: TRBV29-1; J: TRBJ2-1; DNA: TGCAGCGTCCCGACCCGGACTAGCGGGAGGAAGAGAGAAGACAATGAGCAGTTCTTC; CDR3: CSVPTRTSGRKREDNEQFF
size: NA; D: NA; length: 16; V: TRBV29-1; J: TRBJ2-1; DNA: TGCAGCGTTGAAGATCTGGGCGGGACCTTCGACAATGAGCAGTTCTTC; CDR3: CSVEDLGGTFDNEQFF
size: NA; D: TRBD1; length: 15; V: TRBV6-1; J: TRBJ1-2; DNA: TGTGCCAGCAGTCCGGGACAGGGACTAAACTATGGCTACACCTTC; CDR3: CASSPGQGLNYGYTF
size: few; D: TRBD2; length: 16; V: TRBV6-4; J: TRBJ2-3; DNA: TGTGCCAGCAGTGACTCGGGAGCGGGAGGCCCAGATACGCAGTATTTT; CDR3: CASSDSGAGGPDTQYF
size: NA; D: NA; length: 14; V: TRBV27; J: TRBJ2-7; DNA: TGTGCCAGCAGTTTTAGGGACAAAATCTACGAGCAGTACTTC; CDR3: CASSFRDKIYEQYF
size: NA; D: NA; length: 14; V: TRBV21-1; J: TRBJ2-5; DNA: TGTGCCAGCAGCATCCCAGGGCGCCGCAAGACCCAGTACTTC; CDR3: CASSIPGRRKTQYF
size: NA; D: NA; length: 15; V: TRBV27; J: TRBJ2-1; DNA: TGTGCCAGCAGTTTATTAGGGGCCTCGTACAATGAGCAGTTCTTC; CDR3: CASSLLGASYNEQFF
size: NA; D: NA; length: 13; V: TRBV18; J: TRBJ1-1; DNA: TGTGCCAGCTCACCAATACTCGACACTGAAGCTTTCTTT; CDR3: CASSPILDTEAFF
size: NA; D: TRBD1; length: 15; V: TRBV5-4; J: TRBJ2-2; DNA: TGTGCCAGCAGCTACCGGGACAGGGGAGCCGGGGAGCTGTTTTTT; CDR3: CASSYRDRGAGELFF
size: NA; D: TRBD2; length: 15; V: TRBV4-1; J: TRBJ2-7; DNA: TGCGCCAGCAGCCAAGAAGTAGCGGGAGTCTACGAGCAGTACTTC; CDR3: CASSQEVAGVYEQYF
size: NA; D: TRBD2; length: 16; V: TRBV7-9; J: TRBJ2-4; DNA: TGTGCCAGCAGCATGACTGGACTAGCGGGAGCAAACATTCAGTACTTC; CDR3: CASSMTGLAGANIQYF
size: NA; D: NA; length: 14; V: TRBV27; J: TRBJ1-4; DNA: TGTGCCAGCACCCAGGGAGGGGGGAATGAAAAACTGTTTTTT; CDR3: CASTQGGGNEKLFF
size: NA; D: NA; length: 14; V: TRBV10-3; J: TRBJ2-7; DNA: TGTGCCATCAGTGACGCGGAGGGCACCTACGAGCAGTACTTC; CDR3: CAISDAEGTYEQYF